This is a list of T cell receptor beta chains from one sample in a study of T cells in Graves' hyperthyroidism and ophthalmopathy. Each CDR3 protein gets one entry after TCRdb re-called the multiplex PCR reads with MiXCR. The sample lists 700,000 to 850,000 distinct CDR3 sequences, about a third occurring once. Input material: blood. All receptors come from a woman between 35 and 50 years old with Graves' hyperthyroidism. Both conserved end residues are part of each CDR3. D genes are given only for firm matches. Some rows mark clone size as missing; the rest say once, few, many or name a class of expanded clone.

V gene	D gene	J gene	clone size	CDR3 protein	CDR3 DNA
TRBV5-1	-	TRBJ1-1	-	CASRGRGRANTEAFF	TGTGCCAGCAGGGGTCGGGGCAGGGCGAACACTGAAGCTTTCTTT
TRBV12-3/TRBV12-4	-	TRBJ1-2	-	CASTRGGGGYGYTF	TGTGCCAGCACCCGGGGGGGGGGTGGCTATGGCTACACCTTC
TRBV7-2	TRBD1	TRBJ2-5	many	CASSFQDRQETQYF	TGTGCCAGCAGCTTCCAGGACAGGCAAGAGACCCAGTACTTC
TRBV11-2	-	TRBJ2-7	-	CASSSDNEQYF	TGTGCCAGCAGTTCGGACAACGAGCAGTACTTC
TRBV28	-	TRBJ1-1	-	CASSLATMGAEAFF	TGTGCCAGCAGTTTAGCCACGATGGGGGCTGAAGCTTTCTTT
TRBV24-1	TRBD2	TRBJ2-7	-	CASSPRLAGRLAGYEQYF	TGTGCCAGCTCACCGCGACTAGCGGGTCGGCTTGCGGGCTACGAGCAGTACTTC
TRBV25-1	TRBD2	TRBJ2-5	many	CASSEWGSGRFETQYF	TGTGCCAGCAGTGAATGGGGTAGCGGGAGATTTGAGACCCAGTACTTC
TRBV19	-	TRBJ1-1	many	CASSATANTEAFF	TGTGCCAGTAGTGCTACAGCGAACACTGAAGCTTTCTTT
TRBV29-1	-	TRBJ1-2	many	CSVPFVEGGYTF	TGCAGCGTCCCCTTCGTGGAAGGTGGCTACACCTTC
TRBV4-1	-	TRBJ2-7	-	CASSQVGAGTPVFPYEQYF	TGCGCCAGCAGCCAAGTGGGGGCAGGGACCCCCGTTTTTCCCTACGAGCAGTACTTC